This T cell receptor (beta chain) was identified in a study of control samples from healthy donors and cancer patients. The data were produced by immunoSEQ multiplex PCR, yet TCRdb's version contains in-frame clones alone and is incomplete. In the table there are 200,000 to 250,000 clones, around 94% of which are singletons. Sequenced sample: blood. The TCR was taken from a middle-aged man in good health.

Here the CDR3 reads CASSSGQGGMRTEAFF. DNA for the CDR3: TGTGCCAGCAGCTCCGGACAGGGAGGGATGAGGACTGAAGCTTTCTTT. The gene calls are TRBV5-4 and TRBJ1-1, with 8 bases matching TRBD1. The CDR3 totals 16 residues. CDR1 SGHNT and CDR2 YYREEE come from the germline V gene (reference sequence). V trimming: 3 bases; J trimming: 5 bases; junction bases outside the gene matches: 12.